This T cell receptor (beta chain) came from a study of cytotoxic CD8 clonotypes in ibrutinib-treated CLL (dated by TCRdb to about 2021). About the investigation overall: In this cohort, approximately 15 patients were treatment-naive and roughly 10 were relapsed/refractory, while 17 to 18 had unmutated IGHV. Responses were partial in 25 or so patients and complete in 2; after median about 63 months follow-up, 14 stayed in remission and roughly twelve progressed. Longitudinal samples were obtainable from about 30% of the roughly 86 participants in the trial. On average, each sample yielded around 230,000 productive templates and about 100,000 productive rearrangements. All remission and progressive disease samples were collected while patients were still receiving ibrutinib. Cryopreserved peripheral blood mononuclear cells were collected at three points: before therapy, at response, and at either sustained remission or disease progression. Response samples were obtained after a median of around 11 months of treatment, with a range of about 6 to 40 months.

The CDR3 measures 15 amino acids from cysteine to phenylalanine. Of all the DNA, just the CDR3 is kept, 45 bases in frame from base 1. From the germline V gene, CDR1 is SGDLS and CDR2 is YYNGEE. Trimming accounts for 0 bases at V and 7 bases at J, while the number of junction bases matched to no gene is 5. For this clone: No cognate antigen has been identified for it. Base qualities are not at hand, and no much larger clone is one base apart.

In the paper's terms, the time point label means: progressive disease on ibrutinib. Roughly 1.8 micrograms of genomic DNA were extracted from cryopreserved PBMCs for TCR beta library preparation. Longitudinal blood samples from CLL patients on ibrutinib monotherapy underwent high-throughput TCR beta sequencing. Patients were enrolled in a phase 2 open-label single-center ibrutinib monotherapy trial. General conclusions and limits of the study: Baseline clonality exceeded that of age-matched healthy donors and correlated strongly with circulating CD8+ T-cell counts. At ibrutinib response clonality went up, during sustained remission it held steady, and at progression it dropped back toward baseline. Sampling times were not matched between patients in sustained remission and patients whose disease was progressing, and lymph node repertoires were not examined. Public clonotypes were rare and either contracted or stayed stable during treatment, and the rise in clonality at ibrutinib response reflected the expansion of private clonotypes.

The goal of deep resolution MiSeq sequencing was a depth between 1 in 1 million and 1 in 200,000 T cells, and coverage averaged 10x per clonotype. The immunoSEQ hsTCRB Kit was used to generate the TCR beta libraries. Per the source publication's procedure: Data were analyzed with ImmunoSEQ Data Assistant and ImmunoSEQ Analyzer, with V, D and J genes assigned per IMGT definitions. Clonality, which ranges from 0 to 1, was calculated as one minus the normalized Shannon entropy of productive rearrangement frequencies. Only overrepresented clonotypes making up at least 0.05% of each patient's repertoire were included in the public clonotype analysis. Roughly 13 age-matched healthy donor repertoires from immuneACCESS were used as controls for clonality. In its TCRdb copy, this immuneACCESS table keeps in-frame sequences only and misses some clones. Where compared with another copy, unresolved V genes explain less than half of these, and the others have no known cause. From that table come the V and J calls and clone size; the DNA was used to work out D and trimming. The sample table contains under 300,000 clones; only one count was recorded for 70% to 80% of them. The ten largest clones add up to roughly 5.7% of the sample.

This clonotype originated in a human donor with chronic lymphocytic leukemia. This specimen was PBMCs, taken at disease progression, from a patient treated with ibrutinib. The V gene is TRBV9 and the J gene is TRBJ2-7, with 12 junctional bases fitting TRBD2. The nucleotides are TGTGCCAGCAGCGTAGCTCTAGCGGGGGGGCAGGAGCAGTACTTC. It translates as CASSVALAGGQEQYF. This CDR3, with the reference TRBV9 and TRBJ2-7 proteins standing in past its ends, gives the full variable domain DSGVTQTPKHLITATGQRVTLRCSPRSGDLSVYWYQQSLDQGLQFLIQYYNGEERAKGNILERFSAQQFPDLHSELNLSSLELGDSALYFCASSVALAGGQEQYFGPGTRLTVT.